The TCR beta chain described here comes from a study of shared clonotypes between healthy human individuals. Here immunoSEQ multiplex PCR was the method, and the copy in TCRdb shows in-frame clones only, minus some. The data show fewer than 1 million clones, with approximately 96% seen just once and less than 0.25% held by the top ten. Naive CD8 cells, CD45RO-negative and positively selected for CCR7, excluded terminally differentiated effector memory CD45RA+ cells. CDR3 size: 16 residues. Germline CDR1 and CDR2: ENHRY and SYGVKD. The ends lost 4 bases at V and 4 bases at J; junction bases unmatched: 7.

The sample was naive CD8+ T cells sorted from blood. The sequence was collected from a man aged 25-45 years in good health. J is TRBJ2-1 and V is TRBV10-3, with 10 bases lining up with TRBD1. This CDR3 reads CAISVPPGQGYNEQFF. CDR3 coding DNA: TGTGCCATCAGTGTCCCTCCGGGACAGGGGTACAATGAGCAGTTCTTC.